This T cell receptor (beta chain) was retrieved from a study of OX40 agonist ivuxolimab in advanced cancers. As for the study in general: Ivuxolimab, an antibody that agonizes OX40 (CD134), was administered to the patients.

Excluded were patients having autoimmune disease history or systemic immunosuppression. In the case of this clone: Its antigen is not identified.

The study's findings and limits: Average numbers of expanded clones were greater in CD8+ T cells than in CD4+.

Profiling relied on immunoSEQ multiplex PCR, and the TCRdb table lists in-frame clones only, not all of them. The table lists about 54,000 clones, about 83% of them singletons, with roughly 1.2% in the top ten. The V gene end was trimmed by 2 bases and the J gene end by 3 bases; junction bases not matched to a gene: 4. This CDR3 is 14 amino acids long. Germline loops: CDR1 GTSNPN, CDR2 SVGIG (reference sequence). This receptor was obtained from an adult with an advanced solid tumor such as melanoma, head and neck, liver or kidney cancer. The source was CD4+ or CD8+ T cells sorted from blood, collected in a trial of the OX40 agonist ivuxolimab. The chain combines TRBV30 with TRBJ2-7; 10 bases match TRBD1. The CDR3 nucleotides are TGTGCCTGGAGTCCCGGGACAGGGGACTACGAGCAGTACTTC. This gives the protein CAWSPGTGDYEQYF.